This T cell receptor (beta chain) appears in the sequencing data of a study of T cell responses to AZD1222 COVID-19 vaccine. Whole-study findings and limits: Among those given AZD1222, only six were seropositive at baseline.

Some clones are missing from TCRdb's copy, which holds only in-frame ones; the method was immunoSEQ multiplex PCR. The repertoire consists of around 150,000 clones, with 91% occurring once and the leading ten covering roughly 7.1%. Comment on this clone: Its antigen is currently unknown.

CDR1 is KGHSH, CDR2 LQKENI, per germline. V was clipped by 3 bases and J by 7 bases, with 25 bases between them. This CDR3 is built from 18 residues. The starting material was peripheral blood, obtained 28 days after the second dose of the MenACWY control vaccine. The receptor was isolated from an adult who received the MenACWY meningococcal vaccine as a control. The J gene is TRBJ2-4, the V gene TRBV18; a possible D gene is TRBD1 (6 bases). CDR3 loop: CASSPVWTVSASGNIQYF. The CDR3 DNA reads as TGTGCCAGCTCACCCGTTTGGACAGTAAGCGCGTCAGGGAACATTCAGTACTTC.